This T cell receptor beta chain was recorded in a study of monozygotic twins with inflammatory bowel disease. With about 17 and 10 cycles respectively, two nested PCRs were carried out on TCRalpha and TCRbeta cDNA. TCRdb reprocessed the 5' RACE reads and reports one entry per CDR3 protein, with no DNA. The specimen's table records under 150,000 distinct CDR3 sequences. Blood was collected, roughly 2.5 ml per donor. The CDR3 sequence is 11 residues long. CDR1 and CDR2 from the germline V gene are SQVTM and ANQGSEA. Sequenced material: blood. The sequence came from a human donor with ulcerative colitis or Crohn's disease, or a healthy co-twin of an affected twin (not recorded which). The chain links TRBV29-1 to TRBJ1-1. The CDR3 protein is CSVGTRTEAFF. Together with reference TRBV29-1 and TRBJ1-1, the CDR3 gives the full variable domain: SAVISQKPSRDICQRGTSLTIQCQVDSQVTMMFWYRQQPGQSLTLIATANQGSEATYESGFVIDKFPISRPNLTFSTLTVSNMSPEDSSIYLCSVGTRTEAFFGQGTRLTVV.